The clone carrying this T cell receptor (beta chain) was counted many times. Its antigen remains unknown. The sample comes from a study of read filtering for tumor transcriptome and immune sequencing. V was cut by 0 bases and J by 0 bases, with 9 bases left in between. Germline CDR1 and CDR2: LGHNA and YSLEER. The CDR3 covers 16 residues. From approximately 430 ng of RNA, a library with molecular barcoded alpha/delta and beta/gamma adaptors was made. Each CDR3 protein gets one entry after TCRdb re-called the reads with MiXCR. The sample includes about 50,000 distinct CDR3 sequences, less than 20% seen only once; the top ten take less than 45%. Findings and caveats of the study: IR-seq captured clonotypes deeper and more reliably than RNA-seq. The CD138-negative fraction was mixed bone marrow immune cells, not pure T cells. Without single-read clonotypes, shared clonotype proportions correlated more between IR-seq and RNA-seq.

The specimen was a population of CD138-negative cells sorted from bone marrow. The V call is TRBV4-3, the J call TRBJ2-1, with a tentative D call TRBD2 (6 bases). The TCR sequence derives from a donor aged 40 or older with multiple myeloma. In DNA, the CDR3 is TGCGCCAGCAGCCAAGATAGCGGAGGCTCCTACAATGAGCAGTTCTTC. Its protein product is CASSQDSGGSYNEQFF.